A selection of T cell receptor beta chains follows, all from one sample in a study of blood T cell repertoires in COVID-19. Produced via immunoSEQ multiplex PCR; TCRdb's table is partial and in-frame only. The repertoire includes approximately 280,000 clones, approximately 89% of them detected once, and around 13% sits in the top ten. The sample comprised peripheral blood. The receptors derive from a woman aged 60 to 75 with acute or convalescent COVID-19. Each CDR3 is given with its conserved first and last residue. D genes are given only for firm matches. For some rows the clone size is stated as once, few or many, or as a class when expanded; others skip it.

d_gene	v_gene	abundance	j_gene	CDR3nt	CDR3aa
TRBD1	TRBV9	.	TRBJ1-3	TGTGCCAGCAGCCCCCGGGACAGGGCCGGAAACACCATATATTTT	CASSPRDRAGNTIYF
.	TRBV27	.	TRBJ1-4	TGTGCCAGCAGCAAGGTCGGGGGGCGAGAGGAAAAACTGTTTTTT	CASSKVGGREEKLFF
.	TRBV28	.	TRBJ2-5	TGTGCCACCCGTCGGAGGACCCAAGAGACCCAGTACTTC	CATRRRTQETQYF
TRBD2	TRBV19	.	TRBJ2-7	TGTGCCAGTAGTCGAGGACTAGCGGGACAGTTCTCCTACGAGCAGTACTTC	CASSRGLAGQFSYEQYF
.	TRBV6-5	.	TRBJ1-4	TGTGCCAGCAGTCCAAGTAGGAGGGCTAATGAAAAACTGTTTTTT	CASSPSRRANEKLFF
TRBD1	TRBV10-3	.	TRBJ2-2	TGTGCCATCAGCCTAGGGACAGTTCTTAACACCGGGGAGCTGTTTTTT	CAISLGTVLNTGELFF
TRBD1	TRBV3-1/TRBV3-2	.	TRBJ1-2	TGTGCCAGCAGCTACGGACAGGGAAAGGCGGTGGGCTATGGCTACACCTTC	CASSYGQGKAVGYGYTF
TRBD1	TRBV6-2/TRBV6-3	.	TRBJ1-6	TGTGCCAGCAACCCGGGACAGGGTGGGAATTCACCCCTCCACTTT	CASNPGQGGNSPLHF
TRBD2	TRBV7-2	.	TRBJ2-5	TGTGCCAGCAGCTCCCAAAGGGCGGGGGACGAGACCCAGTACTTC	CASSSQRAGDETQYF
.	TRBV6-2/TRBV6-3	.	TRBJ2-7	TGTGCCAGCAGTTATGGAACTCGGGTCTACGAGCAGTACTTC	CASSYGTRVYEQYF
.	TRBV5-8	.	TRBJ1-5	TGTGCCAGCAGCTGGCGGGGGACACGGAATAGCAATCAGCCCCAGCATTTT	CASSWRGTRNSNQPQHF
TRBD2	TRBV18	few	TRBJ2-1	TGTGCCAGCTCACCCACTAGCGGGAGTTACGATGAGCAGTTCTTC	CASSPTSGSYDEQFF
TRBD1	TRBV2	once	TRBJ2-7	TGTGCCAGCATAAGGGACAGGGGTTACGAGCAGTACTTC	CASIRDRGYEQYF
TRBD1	TRBV19	.	TRBJ1-6	TGTGCCAGTACCAACCTGGACAGGGGGAATTCACCCCTCCACTTT	CASTNLDRGNSPLHF
.	TRBV3-1/TRBV3-2	few	TRBJ1-5	TGTGCCAGCAGCCAAGATTACGGGAGCAATCAGCCCCAGCATTTT	CASSQDYGSNQPQHF
.	TRBV7-2	.	TRBJ2-1	TGTGCCAGCAGCCCCTCCCTAGGGGGGGCACAGGAGCAGTTCTTC	CASSPSLGGAQEQFF
.	TRBV15	.	TRBJ2-6	TGTGCCACCAGCAGAGATAAGTCGGTCTCTGGGGCCAACGTCCTGACTTTC	CATSRDKSVSGANVLTF
TRBD1	TRBV5-1	.	TRBJ1-5	TGCGCCAGCAGCTTGGAGGGGGCACGGGATCAGCCCCAGCATTTT	CASSLEGARDQPQHF
.	TRBV5-1	.	TRBJ2-7	TGCGCCAGCAGCCTGACTGTGCGGGGACCCTCCTACGAGCAGTACTTC	CASSLTVRGPSYEQYF
TRBD2	TRBV15	.	TRBJ2-5	TGTGCCACCAGCACACGACTAGCGGGACAAGAGACCCAGTACTTC	CATSTRLAGQETQYF
.	TRBV20-1	once	TRBJ1-2	TGCAGTGCTAGTGGAGACTATGGCTACACCTTC	CSASGDYGYTF
.	TRBV5-5	once	TRBJ1-4	TGTGCCAGCAGCTTCTCCCCGCGGGCAACTAATGAAAAACTGTTTTTT	CASSFSPRATNEKLFF
.	TRBV4-1	.	TRBJ1-5	TGCGCCAGCAGCCAAGAATCTCAGGGTGTGGGCAATCAGCCCCAGCATTTT	CASSQESQGVGNQPQHF
TRBD1	TRBV7-2	.	TRBJ1-3	TGTGCCAGCAGCTTAAATACGAGAGGACAGGGGCTTTTGGGAAACACCATATATTTT	CASSLNTRGQGLLGNTIYF
TRBD2	TRBV19	.	TRBJ2-3	TGTGCCAGTAAGACTAGCGGGTCCTACACAGATACGCAGTATTTT	CASKTSGSYTDTQYF
TRBD2	TRBV9	.	TRBJ2-7	TGTGCCAGCAGCGTAGCAGCGGGGGGGGGCGAGCAGTACTTC	CASSVAAGGGEQYF
.	TRBV28	.	TRBJ2-1	TGTGCCAGCAGTTTATCAGGGTACTACAATGAGCAGTTCTTC	CASSLSGYYNEQFF
.	TRBV27	.	TRBJ1-3	TGTGCCAGCAGTCCCGGACAGACCTACTCTGGAAACACCATATATTTT	CASSPGQTYSGNTIYF
.	TRBV5-1	.	TRBJ2-5	TGCGCCAGCAGCTTCTGGACTATCCAAGAGACCCAGTACTTC	CASSFWTIQETQYF
TRBD1	TRBV6-6	.	TRBJ2-7	TGTGCCAGCAGTTACGACTGGACAGGTCCTTACGAGCAGTACTTC	CASSYDWTGPYEQYF
TRBD1	TRBV7-2	.	TRBJ1-3	TGTGCCAGCAGCTTGGGACAGGGTCTTTCCAGCTCTGGAAACACCATATATTTT	CASSLGQGLSSSGNTIYF
TRBD2	TRBV28	.	TRBJ2-1	TGTGCCAGCAGTCTTAGCGGGAGTACTGAGCAGTTCTTC	CASSLSGSTEQFF
TRBD1	TRBV27	.	TRBJ1-5	TGTGCCAGCAGTTTTGGACAGGGCGAGCAGCCCCAGCATTTT	CASSFGQGEQPQHF
.	TRBV4-1	few	TRBJ1-4	TGCGCCAGCAGCCAAGAGGTGTCGGAGGAAAAACTGTTTTTT	CASSQEVSEEKLFF
TRBD2	TRBV5-1	.	TRBJ2-7	TGCGCCAGCAGCTTCGGCGGGAGGGCCGAAGAGCAGTACTTC	CASSFGGRAEEQYF
TRBD1	TRBV9	.	TRBJ1-3	TGTGCCAGCAGCGCGACGGGACAGGGGGGTGGAAACACCATATATTTT	CASSATGQGGGNTIYF
.	TRBV7-2	.	TRBJ2-7	TGTGCCAGCAGACAGGACAATAAGGCCTACGAGCAGTACTTC	CASRQDNKAYEQYF
.	TRBV7-2	once	TRBJ1-6	TGTGCCAGCAGCACCGCTAGCTCCTATAATTCACCCCTCCACTTT	CASSTASSYNSPLHF
TRBD1	TRBV30	.	TRBJ1-3	TGTGCCTGGAGTATCCGGGACAGGGGAATGATGGCTGGAAACACCATATATTTT	CAWSIRDRGMMAGNTIYF
.	TRBV28	.	TRBJ1-5	TGTGCCAGCAGTTTCAGGATAGAGTCGGCCCAGCATTTT	CASSFRIESAQHF
TRBD2	TRBV5-1	.	TRBJ2-1	TGCGCCAGCAGCTCTGGCTCTGGGACTAGCGTCGGAGAGATTTATGAGCAGTTCTTC	CASSSGSGTSVGEIYEQFF
TRBD2	TRBV11-3	.	TRBJ2-3	TGTGCCAGCAGAGCGGGCGGGAGAACAGATACGCAGTATTTT	CASRAGGRTDTQYF
.	TRBV11-2	.	TRBJ1-5	TGTGCCAGCAGCTCCGGACAGTTTAGCAATCAGCCCCAGCATTTT	CASSSGQFSNQPQHF
TRBD1	TRBV25-1	.	TRBJ2-3	TGTGCCAGCAGTGAATGGCAGGGGGCGCGAGATACGCAGTATTTT	CASSEWQGARDTQYF
TRBD2	TRBV19	.	TRBJ2-5	TGTGCCAGTAGCCCGACTAGCGGGGGACAAGAGACCCAGTACTTC	CASSPTSGGQETQYF
.	TRBV12-1	.	TRBJ1-6	TGTGCCAGCAGCTTTGGTGGGAGCTGTAGCTCCTATAATTCACCCCTCCACTTT	CASSFGGSCSSYNSPLHF
.	TRBV28	.	TRBJ2-3	TGTGCCAGCAGACCTGGACCGGGACATAAGTATTTT	CASRPGPGHKYF
TRBD2	TRBV11-3	once	TRBJ2-1	TGTGCCAGCAGCTCAAACGGACTAGAACTCAATGAGCAGTTCTTC	CASSSNGLELNEQFF
TRBD2	TRBV24-1	.	TRBJ2-5	TGTGCCACCAGTGGGGCTAGCGGGCACCAAGAGACCCAGTACTTC	CATSGASGHQETQYF
TRBD1	TRBV6-5	.	TRBJ1-1	TGTGCCAGCAGTTCCCCAGGAGGGGGCCGTAACACTGAAGCTTTCTTT	CASSSPGGGRNTEAFF
TRBD2	TRBV27	.	TRBJ2-5	TGTGCCAGCAGGGCCGGGACTAGCGGGACCGGGGGGACCCAGTACTTC	CASRAGTSGTGGTQYF
.	TRBV5-4	.	TRBJ1-6	TGTGCCAGCAGCTTGGTGGGGCGCGGTTCACCCCTCCACTTT	CASSLVGRGSPLHF
.	TRBV28	.	TRBJ2-1	TGTGCCAGCAGAACTACAGGGGCGGGAAATGAGCAGTTCTTC	CASRTTGAGNEQFF
.	TRBV4-2	.	TRBJ1-1	TGTGCCAGCAGCCAAGGGGGCATGAACACTGAAGCTTTCTTT	CASSQGGMNTEAFF
TRBD1	TRBV19	.	TRBJ2-5	TGTGCCAGTAGTATTTCAGGGCGGGCAGTTCGCAGGGGGCAAGAGACCCAGTACTTC	CASSISGRAVRRGQETQYF
TRBD1	TRBV7-2	.	TRBJ1-3	TGTGCCAGCAGCCTAGTTGGGACAGGGTACAACTCTGGAAACACCATATATTTT	CASSLVGTGYNSGNTIYF
.	TRBV7-2	.	TRBJ2-7	TGTGCCAGCAGCATATCAGGGATCTCCTACGAGCAGTACTTC	CASSISGISYEQYF
.	TRBV4-3	.	TRBJ2-1	TGCGCCAGCAGCCAAGGATCGTCCGGGGTCTACAATGAGCAGTTCTTC	CASSQGSSGVYNEQFF
TRBD1	TRBV19	.	TRBJ2-7	TGTGCCAGTAGTCCCCTGACAGGGAACTACGAGCAGTACTTC	CASSPLTGNYEQYF